Shown below are 23 T cell receptor beta chains from a single sample sequenced in a study of blood T cells in healthy people across ages. A second PCR, run for about 6 to 11 cycles, used a sample-barcoded 5' primer plus a J-beta primer mix. TCRdb independently ran MiXCR on the 5' RACE reads; one entry per CDR3 protein. The repertoire holds 1.2 million to 1.5 million distinct CDR3 sequences, with 35% to 45% as singletons. The specimen sequenced was blood. The receptors stem from a woman aged 18-35 years in good health.

The chain links TRBV4-2 to TRBJ1-5, with D possibly matching TRBD1 (5 bases). Germline V gene lookup returns CDR1 LGHNA and CDR2 YNFKEQ. Trimming stripped 2 bases from V and 4 bases from J, with 12 bases between. This CDR3 is 15 amino acids long. CDR3 residues: CASSQFRDQNQPQHF. CDR3 nucleotide sequence: TGTGCCAGCAGCCAATTCCGGGACCAAAATCAGCCCCAGCATTTT.

This chain connects TRBV3-1 to TRBJ2-4; 10 bases are shared with TRBD2. Near its end, the DNA agrees better with TRBJ2-7, so the J call may be wrong. Per germline, CDR1 LGHDT and CDR2 YNNKEL (reference sequence). This CDR3 is built from 16 residues. CDR3 in DNA: TGTGCCAGCAGCCGAGATGATACAGCGGGAGGGTCCGAGCAGTACTTC. Its translation: CASSRDDTAGGSEQYF.

V usage is TRBV20-1 and J usage is TRBJ1-5; D not certain. Trimming took off 4 bases at V and 5 bases at J, with 15 bases between the two ends. This CDR3 comprises 14 residues. CDR1 and CDR2 (germline): DFQATT, SNEGSKA (reference sequence). CDR3 nucleotides: TGCAGTGCTATAAAGACCGAGACCGATCAGCCCCAGCATTTT. Protein product: CSAIKTETDQPQHF.

The chain joins TRBV7-2 to TRBJ2-3; D remains unclear. Trimming pared 5 bases from V and 1 base from J, leaving 10 bases between. CDR1 is SGHTA and CDR2 is FQGNSA in the germline V gene. The CDR3 has 14 residues. CDR3 nucleotide sequence: TGTGCCAGCAGCCAGCCTGATCGCACAGATACGCAGTATTTT. Translated, it gives CASSQPDRTDTQYF.

This clonotype was counted many times. J is TRBJ1-6 and V is TRBV7-9; D gene unclear. Germline V lookup: CDR1 SEHNR, CDR2 FQNEAQ (reference sequence). Trimming cost V 3 bases and J 4 bases, with 7 bases left between them. CDR3 size: 14 residues. CDR3: CASSFADYNSPLHF. The CDR3 DNA sequence: TGTGCCAGCAGCTTCGCAGATTATAATTCACCCCTCCACTTT. Full variable domain (remainder filled in from reference TRBV7-9 and TRBJ1-6): DTGVSQNPRHKITKRGQNVTFRCDPISEHNRLYWYRQTLGQGPEFLTYFQNEAQLEKSRLLSDRFSAERPKGSFSTLEIQRTEQGDSAMYLCASSFADYNSPLHFGNGTRLTVT.

This clonotype appeared many times. The chain links TRBV4-1 to TRBJ2-3; 7 bases agree with TRBD1. CDR1 is MGHRA, CDR2 YSYEKL, per germline. V gave up 4 bases and J gave up 9 bases; unmatched junction bases: 7. CDR3 length: 13 residues. DNA for the CDR3: TGCGCCAGCAGCCCGGTCGACAGGGACACGCAGTATTTT. Translating gives CASSPVDRDTQYF.

A word on this clonotype: A read error is possible here, since a much larger clone lies one base away. The chain joins TRBV11-1 to TRBJ1-1, with a weak D call TRBD1 (5 bases). This CDR3 comprises 13 residues. From germline, CDR1 is SGHAT and CDR2 FQDESV (reference sequence). Trimming removed 5 bases from V and 0 bases from J, with 7 bases in between. CDR3 amino acids: CASSKGMNTEAFF. Here the CDR3 DNA reads TGTGCCAGCAGCAAGGGGATGAACACTGAAGCTTTCTTT.

The chain has TRBV28 and TRBJ2-1; the D gene is possibly TRBD2 (6 bases). Germline V lookup: CDR1 MDHEN, CDR2 SYDVKM. CDR3 length: 16 residues. V was pared by 4 bases and J by 7 bases, with 20 bases between. CDR3 sequence reads: CASSSPGAPEGNEQFF. The CDR3 nucleotides read TGTGCCAGCAGTTCCCCGGGTGCCCCGGAGGGGAATGAGCAGTTCTTC. The whole variable domain, remainder taken from reference TRBV28 and TRBJ2-1, is DVKVTQSSRYLVKRTGEKVFLECVQDMDHENMFWYRQDPGLGLRLIYFSYDVKMKEKGDIPEGYSVSREKKERFSLILESASTNQTSMYLCASSSPGAPEGNEQFFGPGTRLTVL.

This clonotype was seen a few times. This chain links TRBV5-6 with TRBJ1-6; D is unresolved. Germline V gene data show CDR1 as SGHDT and CDR2 as YYEEEE. Trimming took off 2 bases at V and 0 bases at J, with 9 bases between the two ends. The CDR3 contains 16 residues. CDR3 protein: CASSFLGSSYNSPLHF. The CDR3 nucleotides read TGTGCCAGCAGCTTCTTGGGGAGCTCCTATAATTCACCCCTCCACTTT.

The J gene is TRBJ1-1, the V gene TRBV12-3 or TRBV12-4; possible D gene TRBD1, 5 bases. V was cut by 8 bases and J by 6 bases, with 22 bases left in between. CDR3 length equals 15 residues. CDR3 DNA sequence: TGTGCCAGCTCAGTTTCCCCAGGGTCAGTCGCTGAAGCTTTCTTT. Translated: CASSVSPGSVAEAFF.

The table lists this clonotype with a few counts. The chain employs TRBV20-1 and TRBJ2-5; no reliable D call. The germline CDR1 and CDR2 sequences are DFQATT and SNEGSKA (reference sequence). The ends were cut back, 7 bases at V and 2 bases at J, with 11 bases in the middle. CDR3 length: 12 residues. The CDR3 sequence: CSVSGPQETQYF. Written as DNA, the CDR3 is TGCAGTGTTTCGGGTCCACAAGAGACCCAGTACTTC.

Remarks on this clonotype: A read error may account for a junction end that differs from germline. The rearrangement uses TRBV6-5 and TRBJ2-3; TRBD2 matches 8 bases. CDR1 is MNHEY, CDR2 SVGAGI, per germline. This CDR3 is 14 amino acids long. The CDR3 DNA reads as TGTGCCAGCACGGCGGGGGGTGGTTCAGATCCGCAGTATTTT. This codes for CASTAGGGSDPQYF.

This chain links TRBV11-2 with TRBJ2-5, with a tentative D call TRBD2 (6 bases). CDR1 is SGHAT, CDR2 FQNNGV, per germline. Trimming took off 2 bases at V and 5 bases at J, with 18 bases between the two ends. The CDR3 extends over 16 amino acids. The CDR3 loop is CASSLSPLGGRETQYF. The CDR3 nucleotides read TGTGCCAGCAGCTTATCCCCCCTTGGTGGGAGGGAGACCCAGTACTTC. The full variable domain, in which reference TRBV11-2 and TRBJ2-5 provide the parts outside the CDR3, is EAGVAQSPRYKIIEKRQSVAFWCNPISGHATLYWYQQILGQGPKLLIQFQNNGVVDDSQLPKDRFSAERLKGVDSTLKIQPAKLEDSAVYLCASSLSPLGGRETQYFGPGTRLLVL.

The chain is built from TRBV6-1 and TRBJ2-3, with TRBD1 matching 11 bases. Germline CDR1 and CDR2: MNHNS and SASEGT. The CDR3 runs 15 residues. V gave up 6 bases and J gave up 4 bases; unmatched junction bases: 6. The CDR3 loop is CASRTEDRGPDTQYF. CDR3 nucleotides: TGTGCCAGCAGAACCGAGGACAGGGGGCCAGATACGCAGTATTTT.

Points on this clonotype: This could be a read error, since a much larger clone is one nucleotide away. The chain is built from TRBV7-9 and TRBJ2-5; unclear D gene. V was trimmed by 2 bases and J by 2 bases, leaving 12 bases between them. The CDR3 loop spans 15 amino acids. Germline CDR1 is SEHNR and CDR2 is FQNEAQ (reference sequence). CDR3 loop: CASSLRPVLQETQYF. Written as DNA, the CDR3 is TGTGCCAGCAGCTTAAGACCAGTCTTACAAGAGACCCAGTACTTC. The entire variable domain, with the rest obtained from reference TRBV7-9 and TRBJ2-5, is as follows: DTGVSQNPRHKITKRGQNVTFRCDPISEHNRLYWYRQTLGQGPEFLTYFQNEAQLEKSRLLSDRFSAERPKGSFSTLEIQRTEQGDSAMYLCASSLRPVLQETQYFGPGTRLLVL.

V usage is TRBV7-9 and J usage is TRBJ1-4; D is perhaps TRBD1 (6 bases). CDR1 is SEHNR, CDR2 FQNEAQ, per germline (reference sequence). Trimming removed 7 bases from V and 4 bases from J, with 13 bases in between. The CDR3 is made up of 14 amino acids. CDR3 protein: CASTEGGGNEKLFF. The CDR3 region has the DNA TGTGCCAGCACCGAGGGGGGGGGTAATGAAAAACTGTTTTTT.

The chain employs TRBV27 and TRBJ2-1, with TRBD2 identical over 8 bases. Germline V CDR1 and CDR2: MNHEY, SMNVEV (reference sequence). V lost 4 bases and J lost 12; bases outside the gene matches: 20. This CDR3 spans 17 amino acids. The CDR3 sequence is CASSSQVTAGELRGQFF. DNA of the CDR3: TGTGCCAGCAGTTCCCAGGTAACAGCGGGGGAACTCAGGGGGCAGTTCTTC.

The chain employs TRBV6-1 and TRBJ1-6, with D possibly being TRBD1 (5 bases). Germline V gene data show CDR1 as MNHNS and CDR2 as SASEGT. The CDR3 loop spans 16 amino acids. Between the trimmed V and J ends, which lost 5 bases and 7 bases, there was a span of 18 bases. The DNA for the CDR3 is TGTGCCAGCAGTAACCCTCCGGGACGAAAAAATTCACCCCTCCACTTT. Residues: CASSNPPGRKNSPLHF.

This clonotype was observed a handful of times. CDR3 loop: CASRTSGGTDEQYF. The CDR3 DNA follows: TGCGCCAGCAGGACTAGCGGGGGGACCGACGAGCAGTACTTC. V usage is TRBV5-1 and J usage is TRBJ2-7; TRBD2 matches at 13 bases. Per germline, CDR1 SGHRS and CDR2 YFSETQ. The V gene end was trimmed by 5 bases and the J gene end by 5 bases; junction bases not matched to a gene: 4. The CDR3 totals 14 residues. Based on the CDR3 plus reference TRBV5-1 and TRBJ2-7, the full variable domain is KAGVTQTPRYLIKTRGQQVTLSCSPISGHRSVSWYQQTPGQGLQFLFEYFSETQRNKGNFPGRFSGRQFSNSRSEMNVSTLELGDSALYLCASRTSGGTDEQYFGPGTRLTVT.

This chain joins TRBV4-1 and TRBJ2-7; no clear D gene. There are 15 residues in the CDR3. Germline lookup yields CDR1 MGHRA and CDR2 YSYEKL. V was shortened by 0 bases and J by 5 bases, with 14 bases between the two germline ends. The CDR3 is CASSQESPSWDEQYF. DNA for the CDR3: TGCGCCAGCAGCCAAGAATCTCCCTCTTGGGACGAGCAGTACTTC.

The chain employs TRBV21-1 and TRBJ2-3. TRBV21-1 is reported as a pseudogene. CDR3 size: 14 residues. CDR3 in amino acids: CAPQPDHPTDTQYF. The CDR3 nucleotides are TGTGCCCCCCAACCGGACCACCCCACAGATACGCAGTATTTT.

The chain links TRBV7-9 to TRBJ1-1, with D perhaps matching TRBD1 (5 bases). The CDR3 loop spans 13 amino acids. With 5 bases removed from V and 1 base from J, the gap between germline ends came to 8 bases. Germline assignment: CDR1 SEHNR and CDR2 FQNEAQ (reference sequence). The CDR3 nucleotides are TGTGCCAGCAGCGGTGGACAGAACACTGAAGCTTTCTTT. Translation: CASSGGQNTEAFF. The variable domain in full, with the rest retrieved from reference TRBV7-9 and TRBJ1-1, is DTGVSQNPRHKITKRGQNVTFRCDPISEHNRLYWYRQTLGQGPEFLTYFQNEAQLEKSRLLSDRFSAERPKGSFSTLEIQRTEQGDSAMYLCASSGGQNTEAFFGQGTRLTVV.

The rearrangement joins TRBV11-2 to TRBJ2-7; 8 positions agree with TRBD1. The length of the CDR3 is 16 residues. The V and J ends lost 5 bases and 0 bases, in that order; junction bases with no gene match: 9. CDR1 SGHAT and CDR2 FQNNGV come from the germline V gene. The CDR3 DNA reads TGTGCCAGCAGCCTTTCAGGGACAGGTGACTCCTACGAGCAGTACTTC. It translates to CASSLSGTGDSYEQYF.